A single sample is the source of the 29 T cell receptor beta chains below, sequenced in a study of read filtering for tumor transcriptome and immune sequencing. This library used roughly 0.4 ug RNA and molecular barcoded adaptors spanning alpha/delta and beta/gamma chains. TCRdb processed the reads anew with MiXCR; each CDR3 protein has one entry. The sample has approximately 93,000 distinct CDR3 sequences, 20% to 25% seen once; the top ten hold 11%. Sequencing was done on a sample of a population of CD138-negative cells sorted from bone marrow. The receptor set was obtained from a donor aged 40 or older with multiple myeloma.

About this clonotype: This could be a read error, since a much larger clone is one nucleotide away. This rearrangement joins TRBV4-1 to TRBJ2-3, with D possibly TRBD1 on 6 matching bases. Germline V lookup: CDR1 MGHRA, CDR2 YSYEKL. V dropped 5 bases and J dropped 3 bases, with 21 bases sitting between them. This CDR3 spans 17 amino acids. CDR3 nucleotide sequence: TGCGCCAGCAGCTGGAAGATAGGACAGACCCAGACAGATACGCAGTATTTT. Protein sequence: CASSWKIGQTQTDTQYF.

The sample holds many counts of this clonotype. This rearrangement joins TRBV19 to TRBJ2-1, with D uncertain. CDR3 length: 15 residues. The germline V gene has CDR1 LNHDA and CDR2 SQIVND (reference sequence). V lost 0 bases to trimming and J lost 4 bases, with 10 bases between them. The CDR3 spells CASSIDHDGYNEQFF. CDR3 DNA sequence: TGTGCCAGTAGTATAGATCATGACGGATACAATGAGCAGTTCTTC.

This clonotype was detected ten times or more. J is TRBJ2-5 and V is TRBV19; perhaps D is TRBD1 or TRBD2 (5 bases each). Trimming removed 5 bases from V and 5 bases from J, with 15 bases in between. The CDR3 has 14 amino acids. Germline values: CDR1 LNHDA, CDR2 SQIVND (reference sequence). DNA for the CDR3: TGTGCCAGTAGTCCCCAGGGACCGAGGGAGACCCAGTACTTC. Encoded protein: CASSPQGPRETQYF.

This clonotype was counted between two and nine times. The CDR3 protein is CASRSGRQGFSDGYTF. The DNA for the CDR3 is TGTGCCAGCAGGTCCGGACGACAGGGCTTTTCTGATGGCTACACCTTC. The V call is TRBV6-6, the J call TRBJ1-2; 7 positions agree with TRBD1. The germline V gene encodes CDR1 MNHNY and CDR2 SVGAGI (reference sequence). The V and J ends lost 6 bases and 6 bases, in that order; junction bases with no gene match: 16. This CDR3 comprises 16 residues.

This clonotype was recorded a few times. CDR3 DNA sequence: TGTGCCAGCAGCGTAAGGGGGTCAGCGCAAGAGACCCAGTACTTC. Its protein product is CASSVRGSAQETQYF. J is TRBJ2-5 and V is TRBV9; possible D gene TRBD1, 6 bases. Germline lookup yields CDR1 SGDLS and CDR2 YYNGEE. The CDR3 consists of 15 residues. V was shortened by 1 base and J by 2 bases, with 12 bases between the two germline ends.

About this clonotype: With a much larger clone just one base away, this may be a read error. The V gene is TRBV12-3 or TRBV12-4, the J gene TRBJ2-5, with TRBD1 identical over 8 bases. This CDR3 region has 15 residues. The CDR3 loop reads CASSPRTGREDTQYF. In DNA, the CDR3 is TGTGCCAGCAGTCCTAGGACAGGGAGAGAAGATACCCAGTACTTC.

This clonotype was picked up many times. The chain has TRBV10-3 and TRBJ2-7, with TRBD1 matching 10 bases. Germline assignment: CDR1 ENHRY and CDR2 SYGVKD. This CDR3 is built from 15 residues. J gave up 7 bases and V 5 bases, and 11 bases lay outside the gene matches. The CDR3 nucleotides are TGTGCCATCAGTCCCGGGACAGGGGCGTTTGGGGAGCAGTACTTC. Protein sequence: CAISPGTGAFGEQYF.

This clonotype has a count of ten or more. The J gene is TRBJ2-1, the V gene TRBV19; possibly TRBD1 for D (6 bases). Germline CDR1 is LNHDA and CDR2 is SQIVND (reference sequence). CDR3 size: 15 residues. V was trimmed by 0 bases and J by 6 bases, leaving 12 bases between them. The CDR3 reads CASSIDRGHTNEQFF. The CDR3, as DNA: TGTGCCAGTAGTATAGACAGGGGCCATACCAATGAGCAGTTCTTC.

By share, this clonotype counts as medium-sized. This rearrangement joins TRBV28 to TRBJ2-1; 7 nucleotides align to TRBD2. CDR1 and CDR2 from the germline V gene are MDHEN and SYDVKM. CDR3 length equals 15 residues. V gave up 1 base and J gave up 6 bases; unmatched junction bases: 6. The CDR3 coding sequence is TGTGCCAGCAGTTTATCCCAGCGGGGCCTCAATGAGCAGTTCTTC. Its protein product is CASSLSQRGLNEQFF.

On this clonotype itself: It may be a read error: a sequence one base away is much more abundant. The conserved final phenylalanine or tryptophan is absent from the CDR3, which likely points to a read error. The chain recombines TRBV4-2 with TRBJ2-7; 12 positions match TRBD2. V lost 0 bases and J lost 2; bases outside the gene matches: 5. The CDR3 spans 17 residues. Germline lookup yields CDR1 LGHNA and CDR2 YNFKEQ. As DNA, the CDR3 is TGTGCCAGCAGCCAAGATCTTGCTAGCGGGGGGGCCTACGAGCAGTACTCC. The encoded protein is CASSQDLASGGAYEQYS.

This clonotype was counted at least ten times. The chain carries TRBV7-9 and TRBJ2-1; 9 bases are shared with TRBD1. After removal of 5 bases from V and 7 bases from J, the junction contained 9 bases not matched to a gene. From germline, CDR1 is SEHNR and CDR2 FQNEAQ (reference sequence). The CDR3 covers 15 residues. In DNA form, the CDR3 reads TGTGCCAGCAGCGCGACCGGGACAGGGAGTAATGAGCAGTTCTTC. This encodes CASSATGTGSNEQFF.

The table lists this clonotype with a few counts. The gene calls are TRBV19 and TRBJ1-5; TRBD1 is a possible D gene (5 bases). V was shortened by 4 bases and J by 5 bases, with 24 bases between the two germline ends. Looked up from germline, CDR1 is LNHDA and CDR2 is SQIVND (reference sequence). The CDR3 is 18 residues long. This chain's CDR3 is CASSRASQLQLGDQPQHF. In nucleotides, the CDR3 is TGTGCCAGTAGTAGGGCCTCCCAGTTACAGCTGGGGGATCAGCCCCAGCATTTT.

CDR3 bases: TGTGCCTACAAACCGGGACGGATGAACACTGAAGCTTTCTTT. Amino acids: CAYKPGRMNTEAFF. The genes are TRBV30 and TRBJ1-1; a possible D gene is TRBD1 (5 bases). V was clipped by 7 bases and J by 0 bases, with 15 bases between them. CDR3 length equals 14 residues. Germline CDR1 reads GTSNPN; CDR2 reads SVGIG (reference sequence).

This clonotype occurred many times. The chain joins TRBV4-1 to TRBJ2-5; 9 bases match TRBD2. Per germline, CDR1 MGHRA and CDR2 YSYEKL. The CDR3 covers 17 residues. The junction had 11 bases not matched to a gene; V was cut back by 0 bases and J by 6 bases. The CDR3 spells CASSQDSWTSVMKTQYF. The CDR3 DNA sequence: TGCGCCAGCAGCCAAGACTCTTGGACTAGCGTGATGAAGACCCAGTACTTC.

This clonotype was recorded a few times. This chain uses TRBV13 with TRBJ2-3, with 7 positions matching TRBD2. Losses at the gene ends were 5 bases for V and 5 bases for J; bases not matched to a gene: 13. CDR3 length: 16 residues. Looked up from germline, CDR1 is PRHDT and CDR2 is FYEKMQ (reference sequence). In DNA form, the CDR3 reads TGTGCCAGCAGCCCTACACCAGCGGGGTACGGAGATACGCAGTATTTT. Amino acids: CASSPTPAGYGDTQYF.

The J gene is TRBJ1-1, the V gene TRBV7-3, with D maybe TRBD1 (5 bases). The CDR3 is 14 amino acids. V was cut by 5 bases and J by 0 bases, with 10 bases left in between. Germline-derived CDR1 and CDR2 are SGHTA and FQGTGA. This CDR3 is CASSPRQLNTEAFF. The CDR3 DNA is TGTGCCAGCAGCCCGCGACAGTTGAACACTGAAGCTTTCTTT.

This clonotype has only a few counts. The J gene is TRBJ2-6, the V gene TRBV7-6; perhaps TRBD2 as D (5 bases). Germline V gene sequence: CDR1 SGHVS, CDR2 FNYEAQ. The CDR3 consists of 16 residues. Trimming left V 2 bases short and J 2 bases short, with 10 bases between. CDR3 coding DNA: TGTGCCAGCAGCTTATTTGGAGGCCCTGGGGCCAACGTCCTGACTTTC. This translates into CASSLFGGPGANVLTF.

This clonotype has just a few counts. V is TRBV5-1 and J is TRBJ2-7, with 12 nucleotides matching TRBD1. The length of the CDR3 is 16 residues. V lost 4 bases to trimming and J lost 4 bases; unmatched junction nucleotides: 9. Germline V gives CDR1 SGHRS, CDR2 YFSETQ. The CDR3 DNA reads TGCGCCAGCAGCGTCCAACCGGGACAGGGGGCGTACGAGCAGTACTTC. This codes for CASSVQPGQGAYEQYF.

To note about this clonotype: It may be a read error: a sequence one base away is much more abundant. J is TRBJ2-5 and V is TRBV7-9, with 8 bases fitting TRBD2. Germline V gene lookup returns CDR1 SEHNR and CDR2 FQNEAQ (reference sequence). The CDR3 runs to 14 residues. This CDR3 is CASRRTSHQEIQYF. The CDR3, as DNA: TGTGCCAGCAGACGGACTAGCCACCAAGAGATCCAGTACTTC. Supplemented by reference TRBV7-9 and TRBJ2-5, the full variable domain reads DTGVSQNPRHKITKRGQNVTFRCDPISEHNRLYWYRQTLGQGPEFLTYFQNEAQLEKSRLLSDRFSAERPKGSFSTLEIQRTEQGDSAMYLCASRRTSHQEIQYFGPGTRLLVL.

This chain connects TRBV19 to TRBJ2-7, with D perhaps matching TRBD1 or TRBD2 (6 bases each). V gave up 5 bases and J gave up 2 bases, with 10 bases separating them. The germline CDR1 and CDR2 sequences are LNHDA and SQIVND (reference sequence). The CDR3 loop spans 13 amino acids. CDR3 residues: CASSQGRTYEQYF. CDR3 DNA: TGTGCCAGTAGTCAGGGGAGGACCTACGAGCAGTACTTC.

This clonotype was observed a few times. The chain couples TRBV18 to TRBJ1-5; D gene uncertain. From germline, CDR1 is KGHSH and CDR2 LQKENI. CDR3 size: 15 residues. V was trimmed by 0 bases and J by 4 bases, leaving 10 bases between them. CDR3 sequence: CASSPPGNINQPQHF. The CDR3 DNA reads TGTGCCAGCTCACCACCGGGGAATATAAATCAGCCCCAGCATTTT.

This clonotype was detected only a few times. This chain links TRBV10-3 with TRBJ2-5, with a tentative D call TRBD1 (6 bases). V lost 2 bases and J 4 bases, leaving 8 bases between the germline ends. CDR1 is ENHRY, CDR2 SYGVKD, per germline. CDR3 length equals 13 residues. The CDR3 is CAISERGGETQYF. For the CDR3, the DNA is TGTGCCATCAGTGAGCGAGGGGGAGAGACCCAGTACTTC.

This clonotype was seen at least ten times. The chain carries TRBV6-5 and TRBJ1-1, with D unresolved. V was clipped by 0 bases and J by 1 base, with 9 bases between them. The CDR3 contains 15 residues. Germline V gene sequence: CDR1 MNHEY, CDR2 SVGAGI. CDR3 nucleotide sequence: TGTGCCAGCAGTTACTCCACTCGGTCGAACACTGAAGCTTTCTTT. It codes for CASSYSTRSNTEAFF.

This clonotype appeared many times. The chain employs TRBV6-1 and TRBJ2-2; no firm D call. Germline V lookup: CDR1 MNHNS, CDR2 SASEGT. V lost 3 bases, J lost 0 bases, and 5 bases lay in between. CDR3 length equals 14 residues. CDR3 coding DNA: TGTGCCAGCAGTGACTTCCCGAACACCGGGGAGCTGTTTTTT. This gives the protein CASSDFPNTGELFF.

This clonotype was seen ten or more times. This chain uses TRBV5-1 with TRBJ1-4; TRBD1 might be the D (6 bases). Trimming took 4 bases from V and 8 from J, leaving 12 bases between them. CDR3 length equals 13 residues. The germline CDR1 and CDR2 sequences are SGHRS and YFSETQ. CDR3 nucleotide sequence: TGCGCCAGCAGCCGGGGGGCAGAAGAAAAACTGTTTTTT. Its protein product is CASSRGAEEKLFF.

A remark on this clonotype: This may be a read error, as it is one base from a much larger clone. The J gene is TRBJ2-2, the V gene TRBV9; tentatively, D is TRBD2 (5 bases). Trimming took 0 bases from V and 3 from J, leaving 12 bases between them. The germline gives CDR1 SGDLS, CDR2 YYNGEE. The CDR3 spans 16 residues. The CDR3 sequence is CASSVVVEGYTGELFF. CDR3 bases: TGTGCCAGCAGCGTAGTTGTAGAGGGCTACACCGGGGAGCTGTTTTTT.

The J gene is TRBJ2-5, the V gene TRBV19; 8 nucleotides align to TRBD2. Germline-derived CDR1 and CDR2 are LNHDA and SQIVND (reference sequence). V shed 2 bases and J 5 bases; nucleotides not matched to a gene: 7. This CDR3 is built from 15 residues. As DNA, the CDR3 is TGTGCCAGTAGTATAAAGGGACTAGTGTCGGAGACCCAGTACTTC. This translates into CASSIKGLVSETQYF.

This clonotype was recorded at least ten times. The rearrangement uses TRBV14 and TRBJ2-7; D is ambiguous. The CDR3 has 14 amino acids. Germline V gene sequence: CDR1 SGHDN, CDR2 FVKESK. Trimming removed 7 bases at V and 3 bases at J, with 16 bases between. CDR3 in DNA: TGTGCCAGCAAAAAGGTGCAGGCCTTCTACGAGCAGTACTTC. It codes for CASKKVQAFYEQYF. Drawing the rest from reference TRBV14 and TRBJ2-7, the complete variable domain is EAGVTQFPSHSVIEKGQTVTLRCDPISGHDNLYWYRRVMGKEIKFLLHFVKESKQDESGMPNNRFLAERTGGTYSTLKVQPAELEDSGVYFCASKKVQAFYEQYFGPGTRLTVT.

The gene calls are TRBV7-9 and TRBJ1-1; D is ambiguous. The ends were cut back, 5 bases at V and 1 base at J, with 11 bases in the middle. This CDR3 contains 14 residues. Germline V gene data show CDR1 as SEHNR and CDR2 as FQNEAQ (reference sequence). Here the CDR3 reads CASSPRTANTEAFF. Written as DNA, the CDR3 is TGTGCCAGCAGCCCCCGGACGGCGAACACTGAAGCTTTCTTT.